The 11 T cell receptor beta chains below were found in one sample sequenced in a study of shared clonotypes between healthy human individuals (dated by TCRdb to the early 2020s). The library was generated by the immunoSEQ multiplex PCR assay. Drawn from immuneACCESS, this table holds only the in-frame rearrangements with V and J called that TCRdb kept. Clones are partly lost; checked studies trace under half to an unresolved V gene and leave the rest unexplained. The sample has hundreds of thousands of clones on record, about 78% of them singletons. The ten top clones hold approximately 1.8% of the sample. Input material: memory CD4+ T cells sorted from blood. Sample cell subset or site, as interpreted from the label and publication: CD45RA-negative fraction. All receptors derive from a woman in her twenties or thirties in good health.

V usage is TRBV6-1 and J usage is TRBJ1-1; no clear D gene. Germline CDR1 MNHNS, CDR2 SASEGT. The CDR3 spans 12 residues. Trimming removed 4 bases at V and 10 bases at J, with 13 bases between. In DNA, the CDR3 is TGTGCCAGCAGTGGCCCCACAGTAGGAGCTTTCTTT. As protein: CASSGPTVGAFF.

The chain carries TRBV19 and TRBJ2-5, with D possibly matching TRBD1 (6 bases). CDR3 size: 16 residues. CDR1 and CDR2 from the germline V gene are LNHDA and SQIVND (reference sequence). With 5 bases removed from V and 1 base from J, the gap between germline ends came to 17 bases. In DNA form, the CDR3 reads TGTGCCAGTAGTTACGGACAGAGTCGAACCCAAGAGACCCAGTACTTC. As protein: CASSYGQSRTQETQYF.

This chain uses TRBV7-9 with TRBJ2-1; D is undetermined. Germline-derived CDR1 and CDR2 are SEHNR and FQNEAQ (reference sequence). This CDR3 contains 13 residues. Trimming took off 1 base at V and 8 bases at J, with 9 bases between the two ends. The CDR3 region is CASSLGPDHEQFF. The CDR3 nucleotides are TGTGCCAGCAGCTTAGGCCCAGACCATGAGCAGTTCTTC.

The chain employs TRBV5-4 and TRBJ2-2; D tentatively reads TRBD1 or TRBD2 (6 bases each). Trimming took 0 bases from V and 4 from J, leaving 10 bases between them. The germline gives CDR1 SGHNT, CDR2 YYREEE (reference sequence). This CDR3 has 15 residues. CDR3: CASSLGGAGTGELFF. CDR3 nucleotides: TGTGCCAGCAGCTTGGGGGGGGCCGGCACCGGGGAGCTGTTTTTT.

This clone was observed a handful of times. The chain joins TRBV6-7 to TRBJ2-1, with D possibly being TRBD1 (6 bases). TRBV6-7 is marked as an open reading frame, function uncertain. V shed 6 bases and J shed 5 bases, with 20 bases lying between them. This CDR3 has 16 residues. CDR3 nucleotide sequence: TGTGCCAGCAGCCGCCCCCGGGACAACCATAACAATGAGCAGTTCTTC. It is translated as CASSRPRDNHNNEQFF.

V and J are TRBV28 and TRBJ1-3; D is uncertain. Looked up from germline, CDR1 is MDHEN and CDR2 is SYDVKM. Between the trimmed V and J ends, which lost 1 base and 0 bases, there was a span of 7 bases. The CDR3 loop spans 15 amino acids. CDR3 in DNA: TGTGCCAGCAGTTTATACAGCAGCTCTGGAAACACCATATATTTT. Residues: CASSLYSSSGNTIYF. The full variable domain, completed using reference TRBV28 and TRBJ1-3, is DVKVTQSSRYLVKRTGEKVFLECVQDMDHENMFWYRQDPGLGLRLIYFSYDVKMKEKGDIPEGYSVSREKKERFSLILESASTNQTSMYLCASSLYSSSGNTIYFGEGSWLTVV.

This clone turned up a few times. This sequence joins TRBV28 and TRBJ1-1; possibly TRBD1 for D (5 bases). The CDR3 extends over 12 amino acids. From germline, CDR1 is MDHEN and CDR2 SYDVKM. V dropped 5 bases and J dropped 11 bases, with 15 bases sitting between them. CDR3 region: CASSIGHARAFF. The CDR3 coding sequence is TGTGCCAGCAGTATCGGACATGCACGGGCTTTCTTT.

The chain combines TRBV11-2 with TRBJ1-4, with unresolved D. V lost 5 bases to trimming and J lost 8 bases, with 9 bases between them. The CDR3 runs to 12 residues. Germline V gene lookup returns CDR1 SGHAT and CDR2 FQNNGV. CDR3 coding DNA: TGTGCCAGCAGCCGCTTATCGGAAAAACTGTTTTTT. This codes for CASSRLSEKLFF.

V and J are TRBV7-2 and TRBJ2-1; 11 nucleotides line up with TRBD2. The CDR3 has 17 residues. The V and J ends lost 3 bases and 6 bases, in that order; junction bases with no gene match: 10. Germline assignment: CDR1 SGHTA and CDR2 FQGNSA. CDR3 region: CASSLTFFSGRVNEQFF. The CDR3 bases are TGTGCCAGCAGCTTGACCTTCTTTAGCGGGAGGGTCAATGAGCAGTTCTTC.

This clone has at least ten counts. The V gene is TRBV20-1, the J gene TRBJ2-7; D is ambiguous. The length of the CDR3 is 11 residues. The germline V and J ends were trimmed by 6 bases and 2 bases, with 8 bases remaining between them. Germline V gene lookup returns CDR1 DFQATT and CDR2 SNEGSKA (reference sequence). The CDR3 region is CSARAAYEQYF. In DNA form, the CDR3 reads TGCAGTGCCCGGGCGGCCTACGAGCAGTACTTC.

This clone was detected only once. The chain carries TRBV7-8 and TRBJ1-5; tentatively, D is TRBD1 (5 bases). Per the germline V gene, CDR1 is SGHVS and CDR2 is FQNEAQ. This CDR3 comprises 18 residues. Trimming took off 1 base at V and 4 bases at J, with 20 bases between the two ends. The CDR3 DNA reads as TGTGCCAGCAGCTTAGTTGGGATGGGGGAGGGCTTTAATCAGCCCCAGCATTTT. Translation: CASSLVGMGEGFNQPQHF.